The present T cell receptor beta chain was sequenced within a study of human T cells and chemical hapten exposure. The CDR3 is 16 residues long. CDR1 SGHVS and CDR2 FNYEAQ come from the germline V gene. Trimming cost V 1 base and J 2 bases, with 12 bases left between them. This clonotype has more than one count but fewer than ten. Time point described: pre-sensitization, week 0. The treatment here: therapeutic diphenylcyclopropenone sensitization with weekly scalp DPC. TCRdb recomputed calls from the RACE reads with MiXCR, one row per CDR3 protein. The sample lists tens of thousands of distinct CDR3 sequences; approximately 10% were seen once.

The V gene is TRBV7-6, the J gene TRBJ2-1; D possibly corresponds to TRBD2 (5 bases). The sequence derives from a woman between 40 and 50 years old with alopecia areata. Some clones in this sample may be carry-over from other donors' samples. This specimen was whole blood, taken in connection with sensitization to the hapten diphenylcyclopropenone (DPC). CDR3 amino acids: CASSLDSAETYNEQFF. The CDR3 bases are TGTGCCAGCAGCTTAGATTCAGCGGAGACCTACAATGAGCAGTTCTTC.